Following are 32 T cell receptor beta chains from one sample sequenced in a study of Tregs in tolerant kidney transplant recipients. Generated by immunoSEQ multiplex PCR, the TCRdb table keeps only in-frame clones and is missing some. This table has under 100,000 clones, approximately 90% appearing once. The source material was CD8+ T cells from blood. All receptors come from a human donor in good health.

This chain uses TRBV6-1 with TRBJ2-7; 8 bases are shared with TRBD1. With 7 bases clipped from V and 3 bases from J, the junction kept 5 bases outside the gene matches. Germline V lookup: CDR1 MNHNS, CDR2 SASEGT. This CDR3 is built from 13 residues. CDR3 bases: TGTGCCAGCACCCCGACAGGGGTCTACGAGCAGTACTTC. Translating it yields CASTPTGVYEQYF.

The CDR3 nucleotides are TGTGCCAGCAGCTTAGCTCCGGGACTAGCGGGAGTAGATGAGCAGTTCTTC. Encoded protein: CASSLAPGLAGVDEQFF. V gene TRBV7-6 combines with J gene TRBJ2-1; TRBD2 matches at 14 bases. J lost 8 bases, V lost 0 bases, and 6 bases had no gene match. The germline V gene has CDR1 SGHVS and CDR2 FNYEAQ. The length of the CDR3 is 17 residues. The complete variable domain, with remaining parts taken from reference TRBV7-6 and TRBJ2-1, reads GAGVSQSPRYKVTKRGQDVALRCDPISGHVSLYWYRQALGQGPEFLTYFNYEAQQDKSGLPNDRFSAERPEGSISTLTIQRTEQRDSAMYRCASSLAPGLAGVDEQFFGPGTRLTVL.

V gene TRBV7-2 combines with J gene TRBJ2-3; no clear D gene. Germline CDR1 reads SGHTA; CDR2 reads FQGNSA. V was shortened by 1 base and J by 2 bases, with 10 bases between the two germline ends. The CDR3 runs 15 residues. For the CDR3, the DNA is TGTGCCAGCAGCTTAGGACAATTCGCCACAGATACGCAGTATTTT. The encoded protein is CASSLGQFATDTQYF.

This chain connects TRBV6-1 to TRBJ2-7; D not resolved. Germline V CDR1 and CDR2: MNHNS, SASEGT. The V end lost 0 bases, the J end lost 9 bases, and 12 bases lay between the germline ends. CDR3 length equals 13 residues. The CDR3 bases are TGTGCCAGCAGTGAAGCGCGAGAGTTCGGGCAGTACTTC. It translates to CASSEAREFGQYF.

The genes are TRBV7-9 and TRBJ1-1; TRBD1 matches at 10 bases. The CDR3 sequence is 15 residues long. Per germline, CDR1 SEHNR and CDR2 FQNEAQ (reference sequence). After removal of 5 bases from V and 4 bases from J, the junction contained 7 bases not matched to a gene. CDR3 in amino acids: CASSARDRGFTEAFF. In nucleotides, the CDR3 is TGTGCCAGCAGCGCCCGGGACAGGGGATTCACTGAAGCTTTCTTT.

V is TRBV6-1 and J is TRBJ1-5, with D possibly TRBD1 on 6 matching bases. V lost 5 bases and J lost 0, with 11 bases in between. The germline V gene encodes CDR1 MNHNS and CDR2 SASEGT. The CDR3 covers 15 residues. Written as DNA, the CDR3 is TGTGCCAGCAGTACCCGACAGGTTAGCAATCAGCCCCAGCATTTT. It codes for CASSTRQVSNQPQHF.

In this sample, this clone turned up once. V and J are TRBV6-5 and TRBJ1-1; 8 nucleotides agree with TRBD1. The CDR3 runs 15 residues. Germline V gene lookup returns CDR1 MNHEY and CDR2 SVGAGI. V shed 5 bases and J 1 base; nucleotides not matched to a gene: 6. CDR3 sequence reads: CASSVDRGRNTEAFF. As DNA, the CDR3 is TGTGCCAGCAGTGTAGACAGGGGACGGAACACTGAAGCTTTCTTT.

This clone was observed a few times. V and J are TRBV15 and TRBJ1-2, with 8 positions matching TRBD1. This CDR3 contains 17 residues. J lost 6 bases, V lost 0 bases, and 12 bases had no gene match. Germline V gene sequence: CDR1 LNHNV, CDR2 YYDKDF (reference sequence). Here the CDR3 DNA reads TGTGCCACCAGCAGAGATTATCAATCAGGGGGCATCGATGGCTACACCTTC. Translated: CATSRDYQSGGIDGYTF.

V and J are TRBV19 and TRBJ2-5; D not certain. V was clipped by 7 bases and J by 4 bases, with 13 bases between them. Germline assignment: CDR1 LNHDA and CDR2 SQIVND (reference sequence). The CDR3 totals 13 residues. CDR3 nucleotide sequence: TGTGCCAGTACGGTCGGGCTGGGAGAGACCCAGTACTTC. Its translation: CASTVGLGETQYF. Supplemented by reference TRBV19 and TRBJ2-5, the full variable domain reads DGGITQSPKYLFRKEGQNVTLSCEQNLNHDAMYWYRQDPGQGLRLIYYSQIVNDFQKGDIAEGYSVSREKKESFPLTVTSAQKNPTAFYLCASTVGLGETQYFGPGTRLLVL.

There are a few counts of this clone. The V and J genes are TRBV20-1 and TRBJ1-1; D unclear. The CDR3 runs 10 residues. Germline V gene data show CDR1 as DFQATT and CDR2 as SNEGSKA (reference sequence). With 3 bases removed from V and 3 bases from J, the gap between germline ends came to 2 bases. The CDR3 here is CSASDTEAFF. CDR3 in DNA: TGCAGTGCTAGTGACACTGAAGCTTTCTTT.

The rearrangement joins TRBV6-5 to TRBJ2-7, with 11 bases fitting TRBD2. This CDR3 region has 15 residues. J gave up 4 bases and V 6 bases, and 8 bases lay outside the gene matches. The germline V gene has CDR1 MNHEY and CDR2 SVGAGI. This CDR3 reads CASSAELAGAYEQYF. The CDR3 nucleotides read TGTGCCAGCAGCGCGGAACTAGCGGGAGCTTACGAGCAGTACTTC.

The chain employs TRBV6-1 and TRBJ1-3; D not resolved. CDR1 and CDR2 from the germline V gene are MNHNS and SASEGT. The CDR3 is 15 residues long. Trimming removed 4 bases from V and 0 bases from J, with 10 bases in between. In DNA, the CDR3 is TGTGCCAGCAGTGGGCGGGCCTACTCTGGAAACACCATATATTTT. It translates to CASSGRAYSGNTIYF.

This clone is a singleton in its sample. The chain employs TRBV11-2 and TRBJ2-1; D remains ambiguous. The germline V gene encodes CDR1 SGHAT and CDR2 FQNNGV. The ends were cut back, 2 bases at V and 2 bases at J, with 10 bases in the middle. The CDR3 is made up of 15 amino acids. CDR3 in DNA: TGTGCCAGCAGCTTACTCCTGGGAACCTACAATGAGCAGTTCTTC. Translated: CASSLLLGTYNEQFF. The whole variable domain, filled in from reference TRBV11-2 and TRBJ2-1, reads EAGVAQSPRYKIIEKRQSVAFWCNPISGHATLYWYQQILGQGPKLLIQFQNNGVVDDSQLPKDRFSAERLKGVDSTLKIQPAKLEDSAVYLCASSLLLGTYNEQFFGPGTRLTVL.

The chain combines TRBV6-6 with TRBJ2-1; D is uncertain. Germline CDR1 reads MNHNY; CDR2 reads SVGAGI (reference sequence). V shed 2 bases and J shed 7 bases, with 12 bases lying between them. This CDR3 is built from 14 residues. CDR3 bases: TGTGCCAGCAGTTACGCCACCAGACCGAATGAGCAGTTCTTC. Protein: CASSYATRPNEQFF.

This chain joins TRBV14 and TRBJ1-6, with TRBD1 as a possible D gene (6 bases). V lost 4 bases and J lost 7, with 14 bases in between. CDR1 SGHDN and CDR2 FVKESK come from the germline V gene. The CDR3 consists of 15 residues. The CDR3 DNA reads TGTGCCAGCAGCCCCGGAAGGGGGGGGAATTCACCCCTCCACTTT. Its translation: CASSPGRGGNSPLHF.

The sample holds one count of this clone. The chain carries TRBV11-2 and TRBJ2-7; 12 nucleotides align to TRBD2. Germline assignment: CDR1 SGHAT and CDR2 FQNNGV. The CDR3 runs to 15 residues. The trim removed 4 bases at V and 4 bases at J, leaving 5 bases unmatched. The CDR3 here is CASSSRTSGDYEQYF. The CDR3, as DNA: TGTGCCAGCAGCTCCCGGACTAGCGGGGATTACGAGCAGTACTTC.

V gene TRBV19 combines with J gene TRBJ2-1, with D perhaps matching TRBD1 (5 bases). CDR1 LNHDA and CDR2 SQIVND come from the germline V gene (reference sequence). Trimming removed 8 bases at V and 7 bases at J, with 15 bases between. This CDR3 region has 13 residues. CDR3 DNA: TGTGCCAGTTCCCAGGGATCTTTAAATGAGCAGTTCTTC. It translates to CASSQGSLNEQFF.

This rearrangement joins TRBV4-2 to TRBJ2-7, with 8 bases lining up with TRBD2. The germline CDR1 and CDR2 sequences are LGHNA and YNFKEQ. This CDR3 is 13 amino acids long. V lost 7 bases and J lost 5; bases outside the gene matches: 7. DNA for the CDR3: TGTGCCAGCACCTCGGGACTAGGGGACGAGCAGTACTTC. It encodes CASTSGLGDEQYF.

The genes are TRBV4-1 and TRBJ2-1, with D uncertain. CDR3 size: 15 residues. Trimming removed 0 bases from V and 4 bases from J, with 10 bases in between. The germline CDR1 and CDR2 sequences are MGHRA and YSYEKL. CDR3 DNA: TGCGCCAGCAGCCAAGACCTATCTATATACAATGAGCAGTTCTTC. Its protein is CASSQDLSIYNEQFF.

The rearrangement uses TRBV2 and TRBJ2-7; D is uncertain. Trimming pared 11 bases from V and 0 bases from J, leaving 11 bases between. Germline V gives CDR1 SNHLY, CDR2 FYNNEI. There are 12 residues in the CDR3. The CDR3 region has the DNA TGTGCCCTGGGGTCGGACTCCTACGAGCAGTACTTC. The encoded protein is CALGSDSYEQYF.

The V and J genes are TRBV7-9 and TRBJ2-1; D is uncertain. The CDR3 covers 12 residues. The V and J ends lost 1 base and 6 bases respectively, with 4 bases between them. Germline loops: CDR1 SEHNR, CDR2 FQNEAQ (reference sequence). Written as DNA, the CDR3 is TGTGCCAGCAGCTTAGTTACCAATGAGCAGTTCTTC. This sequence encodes CASSLVTNEQFF.

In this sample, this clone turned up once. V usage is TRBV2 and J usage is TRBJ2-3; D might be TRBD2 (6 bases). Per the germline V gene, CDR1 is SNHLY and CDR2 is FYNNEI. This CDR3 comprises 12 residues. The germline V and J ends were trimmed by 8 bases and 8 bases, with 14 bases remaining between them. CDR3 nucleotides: TGTGCCAGCCCTGGACTATCAGTTACGCAGTATTTT. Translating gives CASPGLSVTQYF.

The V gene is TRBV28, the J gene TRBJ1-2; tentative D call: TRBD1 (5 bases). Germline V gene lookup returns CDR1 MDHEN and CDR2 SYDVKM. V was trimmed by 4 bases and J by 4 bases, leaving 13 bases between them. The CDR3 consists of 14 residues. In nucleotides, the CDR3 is TGTGCCAGCAGTTGGGGGGATCCCTCCTATGGCTACACCTTC. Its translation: CASSWGDPSYGYTF.

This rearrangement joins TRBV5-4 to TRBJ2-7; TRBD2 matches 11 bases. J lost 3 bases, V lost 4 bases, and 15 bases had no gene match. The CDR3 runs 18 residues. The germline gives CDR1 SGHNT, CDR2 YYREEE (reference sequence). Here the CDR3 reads CASSDPQSSGLAVYEQYF. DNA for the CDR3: TGTGCCAGCAGCGATCCCCAGTCGTCGGGACTAGCGGTCTACGAGCAGTACTTC.

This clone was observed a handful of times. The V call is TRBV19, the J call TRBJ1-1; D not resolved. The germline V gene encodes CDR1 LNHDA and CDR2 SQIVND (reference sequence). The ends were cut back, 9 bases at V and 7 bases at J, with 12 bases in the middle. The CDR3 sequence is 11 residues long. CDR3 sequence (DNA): TGTGCCAGCAGAGGTTTTAGTGAAGCTTTCTTT. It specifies CASRGFSEAFF.

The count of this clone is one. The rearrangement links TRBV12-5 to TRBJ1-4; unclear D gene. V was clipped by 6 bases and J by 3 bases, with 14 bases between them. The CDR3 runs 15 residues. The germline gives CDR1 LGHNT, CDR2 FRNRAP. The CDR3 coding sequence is TGTGCTAGTGGCCACCCGGGGATTGCTAATGAAAAACTGTTTTTT. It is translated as CASGHPGIANEKLFF. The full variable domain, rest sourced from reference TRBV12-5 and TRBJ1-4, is DARVTQTPRHKVTEMGQEVTMRCQPILGHNTVFWYRQTMMQGLELLAYFRNRAPLDDSGMPKDRFSAEMPDATLATLKIQPSEPRDSAVYFCASGHPGIANEKLFFGSGTQLSVL.

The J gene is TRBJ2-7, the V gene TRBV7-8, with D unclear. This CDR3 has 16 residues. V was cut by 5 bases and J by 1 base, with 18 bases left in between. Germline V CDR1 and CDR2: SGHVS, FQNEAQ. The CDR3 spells CASSPTTTENSYEQYF. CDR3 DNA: TGTGCCAGCAGCCCTACTACGACTGAAAATTCCTACGAGCAGTACTTC.

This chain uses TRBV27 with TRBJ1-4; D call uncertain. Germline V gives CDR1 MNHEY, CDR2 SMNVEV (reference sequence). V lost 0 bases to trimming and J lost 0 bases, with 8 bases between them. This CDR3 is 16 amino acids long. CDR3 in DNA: TGTGCCAGCAGTTTATCGCCCGCCGCAACTAATGAAAAACTGTTTTTT. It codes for CASSLSPAATNEKLFF.

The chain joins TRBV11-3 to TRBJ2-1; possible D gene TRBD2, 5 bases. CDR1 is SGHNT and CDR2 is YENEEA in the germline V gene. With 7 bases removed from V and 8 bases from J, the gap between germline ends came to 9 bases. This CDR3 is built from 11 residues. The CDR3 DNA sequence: TGTGCCAGCAAAGGAGGTGATGAGCAGTTCTTC. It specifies CASKGGDEQFF.

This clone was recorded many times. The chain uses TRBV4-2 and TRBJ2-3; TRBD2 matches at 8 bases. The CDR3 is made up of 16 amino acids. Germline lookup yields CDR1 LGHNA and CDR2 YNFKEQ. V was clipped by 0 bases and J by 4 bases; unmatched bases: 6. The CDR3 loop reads CASSQDSPGGADTQYF. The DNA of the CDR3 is TGTGCCAGCAGCCAAGATTCCCCGGGAGGGGCAGATACGCAGTATTTT.

This chain's CDR3 is CASSSRGGALNEQFF. The CDR3, as DNA: TGTGCCAGCAGTTCCCGCGGGGGGGCCCTAAATGAGCAGTTCTTC. This chain joins TRBV27 and TRBJ2-1, with 9 bases identical to TRBD2. The CDR3 runs 15 residues. Germline V gene lookup returns CDR1 MNHEY and CDR2 SMNVEV (reference sequence). V lost 4 bases to trimming and J lost 7 bases; unmatched junction nucleotides: 8.

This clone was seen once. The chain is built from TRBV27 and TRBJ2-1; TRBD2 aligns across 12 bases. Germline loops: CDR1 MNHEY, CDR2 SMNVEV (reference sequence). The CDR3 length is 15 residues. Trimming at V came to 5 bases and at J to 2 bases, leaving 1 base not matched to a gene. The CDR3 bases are TGTGCCAGCAGTCGGACTAGCGGGACCTACAATGAGCAGTTCTTC. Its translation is CASSRTSGTYNEQFF.